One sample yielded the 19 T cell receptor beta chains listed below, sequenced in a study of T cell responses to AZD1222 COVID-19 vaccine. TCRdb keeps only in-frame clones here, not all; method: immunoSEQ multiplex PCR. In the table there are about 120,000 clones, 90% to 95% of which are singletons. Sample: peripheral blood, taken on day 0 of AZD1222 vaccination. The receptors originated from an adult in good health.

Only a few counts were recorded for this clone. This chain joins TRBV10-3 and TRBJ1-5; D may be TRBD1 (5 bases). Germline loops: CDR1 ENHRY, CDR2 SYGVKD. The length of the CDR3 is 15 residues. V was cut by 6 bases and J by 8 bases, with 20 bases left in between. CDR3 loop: CAISEAPEAGEPQHF. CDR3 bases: TGTGCCATCAGCGAAGCCCCCGAAGCGGGGGAGCCCCAGCATTTT.

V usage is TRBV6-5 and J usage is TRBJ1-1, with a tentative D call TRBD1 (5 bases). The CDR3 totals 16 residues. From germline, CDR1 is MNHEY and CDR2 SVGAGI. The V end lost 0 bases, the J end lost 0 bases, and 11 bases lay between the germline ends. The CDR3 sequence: CASSYSWGTVNTEAFF. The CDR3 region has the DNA TGTGCCAGCAGTTACTCGTGGGGCACAGTGAACACTGAAGCTTTCTTT.

The CDR3 coding sequence is TGTGCCACCCTTAGGGGCCACGACCCGGAAAACTCTGGAAACACCATATATTTT. It translates to CATLRGHDPENSGNTIYF. V is TRBV7-9 and J is TRBJ1-3; D may be TRBD1 (5 bases). V was clipped by 10 bases and J by 0 bases, with 25 bases between them. Germline V gives CDR1 SEHNR, CDR2 FQNEAQ (reference sequence). The CDR3 is made up of 18 amino acids.

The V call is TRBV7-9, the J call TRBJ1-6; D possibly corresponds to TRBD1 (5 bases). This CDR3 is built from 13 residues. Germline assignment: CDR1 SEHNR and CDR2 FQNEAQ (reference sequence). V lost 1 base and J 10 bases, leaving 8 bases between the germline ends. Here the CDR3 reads CASSLGQGSPLHF. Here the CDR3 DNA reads TGTGCCAGCAGCTTAGGGCAGGGCTCACCCCTCCACTTT.

The CDR3 bases are TGTGCCAGCAGTATCCCTCTTACCGGGGGGACCCAGTACTTC. It specifies CASSIPLTGGTQYF. The chain uses TRBV28 and TRBJ2-5; tentative D call: TRBD2 (6 bases). With 5 bases removed from V and 7 bases from J, the gap between germline ends came to 17 bases. The CDR3 covers 14 residues. Germline V gives CDR1 MDHEN, CDR2 SYDVKM.

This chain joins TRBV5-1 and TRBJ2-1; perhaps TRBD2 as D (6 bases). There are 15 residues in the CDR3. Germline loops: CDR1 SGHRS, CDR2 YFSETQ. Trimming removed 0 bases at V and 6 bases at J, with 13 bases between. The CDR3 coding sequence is TGCGCCAGCAGCTTGGCCGGGAGCAGCTTCAATGAGCAGTTCTTC. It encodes CASSLAGSSFNEQFF.

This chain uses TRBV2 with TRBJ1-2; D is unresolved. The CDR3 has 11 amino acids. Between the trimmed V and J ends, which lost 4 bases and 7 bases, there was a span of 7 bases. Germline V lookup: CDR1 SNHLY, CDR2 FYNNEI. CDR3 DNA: TGTGCCAGCAGTGTCGGGGTTGGCTACACCTTC. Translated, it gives CASSVGVGYTF.

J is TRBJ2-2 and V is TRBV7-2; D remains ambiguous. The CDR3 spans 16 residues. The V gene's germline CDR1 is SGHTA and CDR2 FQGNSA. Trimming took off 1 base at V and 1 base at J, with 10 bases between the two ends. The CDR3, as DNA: TGTGCCAGCAGCTTAGAAGCGACACAGAACACCGGGGAGCTGTTTTTT. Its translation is CASSLEATQNTGELFF.

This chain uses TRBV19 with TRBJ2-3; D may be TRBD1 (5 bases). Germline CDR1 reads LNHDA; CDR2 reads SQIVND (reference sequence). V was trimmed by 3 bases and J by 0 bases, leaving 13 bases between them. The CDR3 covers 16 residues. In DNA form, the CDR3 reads TGTGCCAGTAGTATTTTACAGGCCTCTAGCACAGATACGCAGTATTTT. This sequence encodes CASSILQASSTDTQYF.

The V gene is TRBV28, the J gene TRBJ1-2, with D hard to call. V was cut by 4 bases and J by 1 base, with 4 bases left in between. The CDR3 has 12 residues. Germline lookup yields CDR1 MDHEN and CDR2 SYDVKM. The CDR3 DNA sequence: TGTGCCAGCAGTTGGCTTAACTATGGCTACACCTTC. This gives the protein CASSWLNYGYTF.

CDR3 DNA: TGTGCCAGCTCCGGCCGGGGAGCGGGCTCCTACGAGCAGTACTTC. Encoded protein: CASSGRGAGSYEQYF. This chain links TRBV6-5 with TRBJ2-7, with D tentatively TRBD2 (6 bases). Germline-derived CDR1 and CDR2 are MNHEY and SVGAGI. The CDR3 runs to 15 residues. Trimming removed 8 bases at V and 0 bases at J, with 17 bases between.

In DNA, the CDR3 is TGCGCCAGCAGCCAAGATCGGACAGGGACGGGGGAGACCCAGTACTTC. Translation gives CASSQDRTGTGETQYF. V usage is TRBV4-3 and J usage is TRBJ2-5, with TRBD1 identical over 8 bases. Trimming cost V 0 bases and J 5 bases; bases outside gene matches: 8. CDR1 and CDR2 (germline): LGHNA, YSLEER. The CDR3 extends over 16 amino acids.

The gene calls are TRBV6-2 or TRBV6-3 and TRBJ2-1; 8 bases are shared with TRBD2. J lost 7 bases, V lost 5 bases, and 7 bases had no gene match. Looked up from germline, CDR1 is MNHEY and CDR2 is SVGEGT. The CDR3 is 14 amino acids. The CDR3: CASSVGTRNNEQFF. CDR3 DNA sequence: TGTGCCAGCAGTGTCGGGACTAGGAATAATGAGCAGTTCTTC.

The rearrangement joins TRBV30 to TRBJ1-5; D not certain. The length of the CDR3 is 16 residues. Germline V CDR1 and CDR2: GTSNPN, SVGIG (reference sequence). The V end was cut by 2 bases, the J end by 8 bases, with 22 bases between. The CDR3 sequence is CAWSSKSGQQEKPQHF. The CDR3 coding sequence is TGTGCCTGGAGTTCCAAAAGTGGGCAGCAAGAGAAGCCCCAGCATTTT.

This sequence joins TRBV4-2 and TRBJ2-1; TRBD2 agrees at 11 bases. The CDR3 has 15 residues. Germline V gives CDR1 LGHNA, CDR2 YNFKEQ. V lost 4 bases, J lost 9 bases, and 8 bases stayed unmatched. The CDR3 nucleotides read TGTGCCAGCAGCCCTTTAGCGGGGGGGTTTGGTGAGCAGTTCTTC. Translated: CASSPLAGGFGEQFF.

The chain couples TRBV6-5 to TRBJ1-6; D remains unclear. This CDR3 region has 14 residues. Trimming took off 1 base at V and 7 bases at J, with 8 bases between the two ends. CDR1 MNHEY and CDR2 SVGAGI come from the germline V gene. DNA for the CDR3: TGTGCCAGCAGTTACTACGGGGAAAATTCACCCCTCCACTTT. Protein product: CASSYYGENSPLHF.

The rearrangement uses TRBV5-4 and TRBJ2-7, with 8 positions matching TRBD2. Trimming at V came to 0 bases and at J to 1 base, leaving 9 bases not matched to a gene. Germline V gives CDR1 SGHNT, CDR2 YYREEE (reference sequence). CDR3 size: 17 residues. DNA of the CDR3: TGTGCCAGCAGCTTGGCCTCGGGGGGGGGCAGGTCCTACGAGCAGTACTTC. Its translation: CASSLASGGGRSYEQYF.

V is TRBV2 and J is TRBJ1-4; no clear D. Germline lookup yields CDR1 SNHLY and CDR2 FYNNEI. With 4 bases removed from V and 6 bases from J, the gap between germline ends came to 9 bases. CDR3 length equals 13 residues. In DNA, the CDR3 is TGTGCCAGCAGTGGGGCAGTGTATGAAAAACTGTTTTTT. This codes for CASSGAVYEKLFF.

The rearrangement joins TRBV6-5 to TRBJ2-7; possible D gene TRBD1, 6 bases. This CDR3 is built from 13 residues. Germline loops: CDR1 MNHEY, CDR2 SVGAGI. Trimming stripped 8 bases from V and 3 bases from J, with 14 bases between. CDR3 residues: CASGEQGHYEQYF. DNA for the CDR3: TGTGCCAGCGGGGAACAGGGTCACTACGAGCAGTACTTC.